What follows describes a single T cell receptor (beta chain). What it binds is unknown. It was with 60 Vbeta and 13 Jbeta primers that the PCR ran. TCRdb keeps only in-frame clones here, not all; method: immunoSEQ multiplex PCR. The data hold about 98,000 clones, with approximately 78% observed a single time. The CDR3 sequence is 14 residues long. Germline CDR1 and CDR2: SGDLS and YYNGEE. Losses at the gene ends were 3 bases for V and 2 bases for J; bases not matched to a gene: 3. The source of the sample is a study of cytomegalovirus exposure and HLA in healthy donors. Study-wide points: Many donors carried some public TCRs, although rarity characterized most TCR sequences. Researchers reportedly found TCR beta sequences accurately predicted most subjects' HLA-A and HLA-B alleles. Fewer N-insertions (relative to the roughly 630-donor mean) were reportedly seen in an Asian-associated ancestry cluster in a later analysis.

Donors showed nominal health when sampled, although they likely had unrecorded immune exposures. The chain links TRBV9 to TRBJ1-1; 8 positions match TRBD1. This clonotype originated in a man in his forties in good health and CMV-seronegative. Sequenced: PBMCs. The DNA of the CDR3 is TGTGCCAGCAGCGCCAGGGGGCCCAACACTGAAGCTTTCTTT. It translates to CASSARGPNTEAFF.